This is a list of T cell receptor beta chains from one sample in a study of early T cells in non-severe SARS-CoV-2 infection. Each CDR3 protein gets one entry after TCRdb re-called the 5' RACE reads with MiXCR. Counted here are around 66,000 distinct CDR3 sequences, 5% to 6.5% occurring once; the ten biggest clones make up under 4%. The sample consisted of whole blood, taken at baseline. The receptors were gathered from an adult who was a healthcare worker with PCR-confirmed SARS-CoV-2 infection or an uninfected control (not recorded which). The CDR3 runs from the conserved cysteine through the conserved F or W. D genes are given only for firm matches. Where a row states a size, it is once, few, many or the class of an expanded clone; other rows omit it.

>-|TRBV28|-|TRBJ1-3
CASSFSGGSGNTIYF
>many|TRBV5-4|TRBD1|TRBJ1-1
CASTGTGRAFF
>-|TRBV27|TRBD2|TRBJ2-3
CASSLRLARSSTDTQYF
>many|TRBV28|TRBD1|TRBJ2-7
CASSLTGTGFSYEQYF
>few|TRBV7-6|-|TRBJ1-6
CASSPLGGLDSPLHF
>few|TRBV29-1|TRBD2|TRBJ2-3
CSGQLAGDADTQYF
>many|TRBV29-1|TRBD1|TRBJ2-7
CSVSRDSSYEQYF
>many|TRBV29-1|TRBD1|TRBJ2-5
CSVEASQGAGETQYF
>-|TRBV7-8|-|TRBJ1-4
CASSLAQGTNEKLFF
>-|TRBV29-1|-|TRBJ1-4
CSVSWQGGEKLFF
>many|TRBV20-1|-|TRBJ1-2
CSARDHRGGDFYTF
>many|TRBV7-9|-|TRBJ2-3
CASSLEARTDTQYF
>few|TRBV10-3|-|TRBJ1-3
CAIRQALSGNTIYF
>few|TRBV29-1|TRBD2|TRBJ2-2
CSVAGGRAADTGELFF